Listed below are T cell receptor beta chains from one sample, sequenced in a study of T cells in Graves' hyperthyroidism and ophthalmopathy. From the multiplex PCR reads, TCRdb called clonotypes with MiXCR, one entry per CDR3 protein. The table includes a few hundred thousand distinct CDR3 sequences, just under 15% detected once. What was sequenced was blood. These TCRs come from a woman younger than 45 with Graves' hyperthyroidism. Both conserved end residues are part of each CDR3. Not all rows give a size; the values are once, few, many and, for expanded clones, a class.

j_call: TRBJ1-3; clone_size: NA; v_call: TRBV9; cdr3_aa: CASSVGTDGNTIYF
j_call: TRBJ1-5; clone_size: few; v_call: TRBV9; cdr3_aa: CASNKYGQGASNQPQHF
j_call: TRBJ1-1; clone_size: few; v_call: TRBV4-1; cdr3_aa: CASSQAPLSGYTEAFF
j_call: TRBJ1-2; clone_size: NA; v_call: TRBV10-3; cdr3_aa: CAITTLSPDYGYTF
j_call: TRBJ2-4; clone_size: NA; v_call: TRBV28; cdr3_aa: CASSSHKNIQYF
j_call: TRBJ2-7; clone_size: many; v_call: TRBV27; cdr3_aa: CASSSGTGYEQYF
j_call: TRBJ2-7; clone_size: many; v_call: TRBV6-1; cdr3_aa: CASRSLAGGGGGFSYEQYF
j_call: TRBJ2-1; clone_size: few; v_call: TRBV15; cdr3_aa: CATSRGQGVGYNEQFF
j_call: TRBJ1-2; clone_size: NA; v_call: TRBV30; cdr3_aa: CAWRPGVWGGDGYTF
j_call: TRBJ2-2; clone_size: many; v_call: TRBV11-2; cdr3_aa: CASSLELAGVRNTGELFF
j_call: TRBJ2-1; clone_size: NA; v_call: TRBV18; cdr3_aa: CASSPLGRGKLGEQFF
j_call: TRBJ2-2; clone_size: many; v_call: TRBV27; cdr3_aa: CASTRQGEYTGELFF
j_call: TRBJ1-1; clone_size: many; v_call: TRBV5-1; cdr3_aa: CASSAGTRAEAFF
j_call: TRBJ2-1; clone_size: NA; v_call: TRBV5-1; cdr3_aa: CASSPGLAGGPDNEQFF
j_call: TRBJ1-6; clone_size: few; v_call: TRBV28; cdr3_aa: CASSTGTGNSPLHF
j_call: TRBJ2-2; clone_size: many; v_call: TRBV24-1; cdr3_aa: CATSGSSGRGNTGELFF
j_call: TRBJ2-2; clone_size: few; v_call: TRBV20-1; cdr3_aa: CSANFGGRPRGRTGELFF
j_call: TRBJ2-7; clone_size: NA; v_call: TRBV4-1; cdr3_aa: CASSQLGTSGGEQYF
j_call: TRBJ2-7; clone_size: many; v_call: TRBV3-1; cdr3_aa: CASSQQGMGEQYF
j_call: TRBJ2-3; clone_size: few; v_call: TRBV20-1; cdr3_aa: CSARGGRADTQYF
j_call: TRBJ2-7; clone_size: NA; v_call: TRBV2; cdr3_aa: CASSITGTGSSYEQYF
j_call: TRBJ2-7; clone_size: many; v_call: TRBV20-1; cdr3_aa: CSARSGGSSYEQYF
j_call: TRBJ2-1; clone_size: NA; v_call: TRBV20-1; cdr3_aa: CSAREGQGRNEQFF
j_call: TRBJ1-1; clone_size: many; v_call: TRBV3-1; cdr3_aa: CASSQGYEAGPMNTEAFF
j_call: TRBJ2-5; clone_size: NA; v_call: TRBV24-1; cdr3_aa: CATSDPPGAGLAKTQYF
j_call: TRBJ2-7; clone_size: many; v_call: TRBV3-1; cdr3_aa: CASSLRRDYEQYF
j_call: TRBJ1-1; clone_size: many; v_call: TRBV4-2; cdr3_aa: CASSPQGENTEAFF
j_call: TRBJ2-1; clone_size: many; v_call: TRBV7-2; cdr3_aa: CASSASSGTSGYNEQFF
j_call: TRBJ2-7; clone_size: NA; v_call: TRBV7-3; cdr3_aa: CASSLKAGGSYEQYF
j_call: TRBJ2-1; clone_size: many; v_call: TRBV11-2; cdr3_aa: CASSSPLTSGYEQFF
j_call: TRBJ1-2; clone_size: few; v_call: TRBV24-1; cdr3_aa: CATSDSGRLRYTF
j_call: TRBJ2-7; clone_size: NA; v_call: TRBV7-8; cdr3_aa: CASSLAGLRYEQYF
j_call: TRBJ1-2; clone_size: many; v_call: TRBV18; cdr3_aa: CASSPPDSYRGHKGYTF
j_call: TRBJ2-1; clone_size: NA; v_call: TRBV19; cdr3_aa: CASSITRNEQFF
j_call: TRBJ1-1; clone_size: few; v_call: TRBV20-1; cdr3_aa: CSARTRMTGGNTEAFF